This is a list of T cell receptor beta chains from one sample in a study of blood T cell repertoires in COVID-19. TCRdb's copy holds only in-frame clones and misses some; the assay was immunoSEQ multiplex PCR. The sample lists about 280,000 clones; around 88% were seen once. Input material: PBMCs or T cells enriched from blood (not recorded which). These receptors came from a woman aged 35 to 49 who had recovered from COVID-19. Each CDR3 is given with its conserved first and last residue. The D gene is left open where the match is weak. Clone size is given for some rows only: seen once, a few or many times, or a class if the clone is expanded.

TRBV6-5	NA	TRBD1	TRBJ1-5	CASSPDRAGNQPQHF	TGTGCCAGCAGCCCGGACAGGGCCGGCAATCAGCCCCAGCATTTT
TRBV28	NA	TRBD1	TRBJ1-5	CASSRDRGLGNQPQHF	TGTGCCAGCAGCCGTGACAGGGGGCTCGGCAATCAGCCCCAGCATTTT
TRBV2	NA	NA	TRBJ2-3	CASTRLVSSTDTQYF	TGTGCCAGCACCAGACTAGTATCTAGCACAGATACGCAGTATTTT
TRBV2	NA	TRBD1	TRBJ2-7	CASSTGTGYYEQYF	TGTGCCAGCAGTACCGGGACAGGATACTACGAGCAGTACTTC
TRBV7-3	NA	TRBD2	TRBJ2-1	CASSLRGLAGAGGGNEQFF	TGTGCCAGCAGCCTAAGGGGACTAGCGGGAGCTGGGGGTGGAAATGAGCAGTTCTTC
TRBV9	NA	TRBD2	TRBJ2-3	CASSPRGKREGRADTQYF	TGTGCCAGCAGCCCCCGAGGGAAGCGGGAGGGCCGCGCAGATACGCAGTATTTT
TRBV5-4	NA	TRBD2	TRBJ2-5	CASSYGGNKETQYF	TGTGCCAGCAGCTACGGGGGGAACAAGGAGACCCAGTACTTC
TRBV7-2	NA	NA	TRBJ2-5	CASSFLSTGETQYF	TGTGCCAGCAGCTTCCTCTCGACTGGGGAGACCCAGTACTTC
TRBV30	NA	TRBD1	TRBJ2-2	CAWSRQGTGELFF	TGTGCCTGGAGCCGACAGGGCACCGGGGAGCTGTTTTTT
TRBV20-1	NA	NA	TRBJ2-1	CSASALSGRGYNEQFF	TGCAGTGCTAGTGCCCTATCCGGACGGGGCTACAATGAGCAGTTCTTC
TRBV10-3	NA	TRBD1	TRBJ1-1	CAISNRRPGQGAEAFF	TGTGCCATCTCCAACCGCAGGCCGGGACAGGGGGCGGAAGCTTTCTTT
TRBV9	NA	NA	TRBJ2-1	CASSVTGHLLNEQFF	TGTGCCAGCAGCGTCACGGGACACCTTTTGAATGAGCAGTTCTTC
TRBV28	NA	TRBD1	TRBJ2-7	CASSQHRGIYEQYF	TGTGCCAGCAGTCAACACAGGGGGATCTACGAGCAGTACTTC
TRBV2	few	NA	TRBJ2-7	CASSVEQRSYEQYF	TGTGCCAGCAGCGTAGAGCAGCGGTCCTACGAGCAGTACTTC
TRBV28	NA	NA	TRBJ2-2	CASCPAGNTGELFF	TGTGCCAGCTGCCCGGCGGGGAACACCGGGGAGCTGTTTTTT
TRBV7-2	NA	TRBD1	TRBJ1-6	CASSLGTGVSPLHF	TGTGCCAGCAGCCTTGGGACAGGGGTCTCACCCCTCCACTTT